The 17 T cell receptor beta chains given below trace back to one sample, sequenced in a study of blood T cells in healthy people across ages. A second PCR of roughly 7 to 11 cycles used a sample-barcoded 5' primer and a J-beta primer mix. TCRdb called the 5' RACE reads again in MiXCR, with one record for every CDR3 protein. The profile shows nearly 800,000 distinct CDR3 sequences, around 50% of them singletons. Specimen: blood. The receptors shown here come from a man between 35 and 55 years old in good health.

The rearrangement joins TRBV10-3 to TRBJ1-5; D ambiguous. Germline V gene data show CDR1 as ENHRY and CDR2 as SYGVKD. CDR3 length: 13 residues. V was clipped by 4 bases and J by 0 bases, with 4 bases between them. CDR3 nucleotides: TGTGCCATCAGTGCGGATAGCAATCAGCCCCAGCATTTT. It codes for CAISADSNQPQHF.

The V gene is TRBV3-1, the J gene TRBJ2-4, with 10 positions matching TRBD2. The tail of the sequence fits TRBJ2-7 better, so the J call may be wrong. Per the germline V gene, CDR1 is LGHDT and CDR2 is YNNKEL (reference sequence). This CDR3 is 15 amino acids long. CDR3 sequence: CASSNKAGGICEQYF. DNA of the CDR3: TGTGCCAGCAGCAACAAAGCGGGAGGGATCTGCGAGCAGTACTTC.

This sequence joins TRBV29-1 and TRBJ1-1; TRBD1 might be the D (6 bases). There are 12 residues in the CDR3. Trimming left V 4 bases short and J 5 bases short, with 11 bases between. Germline CDR1 reads SQVTM; CDR2 reads ANQGSEA. The CDR3 loop reads CSVGQVLTEAFF. DNA of the CDR3: TGCAGCGTTGGACAGGTGTTGACTGAAGCTTTCTTT.

V gene TRBV5-1 combines with J gene TRBJ2-5; 8 bases map to TRBD1. The length of the CDR3 is 18 residues. The V and J ends lost 4 bases and 0 bases, in that order; junction bases with no gene match: 14. CDR1 is SGHRS and CDR2 is YFSETQ in the germline V gene. CDR3 DNA sequence: TGCGCCAGCAGCACCATCCGCCGGGACAGGAGTAACCAAGAGACCCAGTACTTC. It translates to CASSTIRRDRSNQETQYF.

The rearrangement uses TRBV5-1 and TRBJ1-1, with a tentative D call TRBD1 (6 bases). V lost 4 bases to trimming and J lost 6 bases, with 13 bases between them. The CDR3 totals 13 residues. Per the germline V gene, CDR1 is SGHRS and CDR2 is YFSETQ. In DNA form, the CDR3 reads TGCGCCAGCAGCGTCGGGGGCGCATCTGAAGCTTTCTTT. This codes for CASSVGGASEAFF.

This chain uses TRBV10-3 with TRBJ2-7; 8 bases match TRBD2. The CDR3 is made up of 15 amino acids. Germline lookup yields CDR1 ENHRY and CDR2 SYGVKD. V was pared by 2 bases and J by 1 base, with 4 bases of the junction left unmatched. The CDR3 reads CAISEGLAESYEQYF. CDR3 DNA: TGTGCCATCAGTGAGGGACTAGCTGAATCCTACGAGCAGTACTTC.

The chain couples TRBV27 to TRBJ2-3; D unresolved. Germline loops: CDR1 MNHEY, CDR2 SMNVEV (reference sequence). The CDR3 runs to 14 residues. The V end was cut by 3 bases, the J end by 6 bases, with 13 bases between. DNA of the CDR3: TGTGCCAGCAGTTTGCAAACAGCCGGGGATACGCAGTATTTT. This gives the protein CASSLQTAGDTQYF.

This clonotype was counted between two and nine times. V is TRBV25-1 and J is TRBJ2-3; perhaps D is TRBD1 or TRBD2 (5 bases each). Germline CDR1 MGHDK, CDR2 SYGVNS. V was clipped by 7 bases and J by 9 bases, with 17 bases between them. The CDR3 sequence is 13 residues long. The CDR3 region is CASTVRGRATQYF. CDR3 coding DNA: TGTGCCAGCACAGTACGGGGACGGGCCACGCAGTATTTT.

The genes are TRBV19 and TRBJ2-5, with D possibly TRBD1 on 5 matching bases. The length of the CDR3 is 12 residues. The V and J ends lost 3 bases and 4 bases respectively, with 6 bases between them. Germline lookup yields CDR1 LNHDA and CDR2 SQIVND (reference sequence). CDR3 amino acids: CASSIGAETQYF. Here the CDR3 DNA reads TGTGCCAGTAGTATTGGGGCAGAGACCCAGTACTTC.

This clonotype was observed a single time. The CDR3: CASSYSRGREQYF. CDR3 DNA: TGTGCCAGCAGTTACTCCAGGGGGAGGGAGCAGTACTTC. The V call is TRBV6-6, the J call TRBJ2-7, with D tentatively TRBD1 (7 bases). CDR3 length equals 13 residues. The V end lost 0 bases, the J end lost 7 bases, and 10 bases lay between the germline ends. Germline lookup yields CDR1 MNHNY and CDR2 SVGAGI (reference sequence).

The sample holds one count of this clonotype. The CDR3 reads CASSVAGAFFFTDTQYF. CDR3 DNA sequence: TGTGCCAGCAGTGTAGCGGGAGCCTTCTTCTTCACAGATACGCAGTATTTT. The chain has TRBV6-1 and TRBJ2-3, with 9 bases fitting TRBD2. This CDR3 has 17 amino acids. Germline CDR1 MNHNS, CDR2 SASEGT. V trimming: 4 bases; J trimming: 2 bases; junction bases outside the gene matches: 10.

The chain uses TRBV7-2 and TRBJ1-5; no clear D gene. V was pared by 1 base and J by 6 bases, with 4 bases between. This CDR3 contains 12 residues. Germline V CDR1 and CDR2: SGHTA, FQGNSA. CDR3: CASSLGVQPQHF. The CDR3, as DNA: TGTGCCAGCAGCTTAGGAGTTCAGCCCCAGCATTTT.

This rearrangement joins TRBV7-2 to TRBJ2-5; D is undetermined. CDR1 is SGHTA, CDR2 FQGNSA, per germline. V lost 0 bases, J lost 11 bases, and 16 bases lay in between. The CDR3 extends over 14 amino acids. DNA of the CDR3: TGTGCCAGCAGCTTAGCGCCTAGGGTCAATGAGCAGTACTTC. Amino acid sequence: CASSLAPRVNEQYF.

The chain couples TRBV28 to TRBJ1-6, with a possible D match to TRBD1 (5 bases). V was shortened by 6 bases and J by 7 bases, with 16 bases between the two germline ends. The CDR3 totals 15 residues. Germline V lookup: CDR1 MDHEN, CDR2 SYDVKM. The chain's CDR3 is CASSPGAGRNSPLHF. In DNA, the CDR3 is TGTGCCAGCAGCCCCGGCGCAGGGAGGAATTCACCCCTCCACTTT.

This clonotype was counted only a few times. The gene calls are TRBV7-9 and TRBJ2-7; a possible D gene is TRBD2 (5 bases). Trimming cost V 5 bases and J 2 bases, with 16 bases left between them. This CDR3 spans 15 amino acids. From germline, CDR1 is SEHNR and CDR2 FQNEAQ (reference sequence). The CDR3 nucleotides read TGTGCCAGCAGCCTGGTGGTGGGAGTCGCCTACGAGCAGTACTTC. Translation: CASSLVVGVAYEQYF.

This sequence joins TRBV5-1 and TRBJ2-3; possibly TRBD1 for D (5 bases). The V end was cut by 7 bases, the J end by 5 bases, with 17 bases between. The CDR3 has 14 residues. Germline V gene sequence: CDR1 SGHRS, CDR2 YFSETQ. This CDR3 reads CASAGQGRLDTQYF. Here the CDR3 DNA reads TGCGCCAGCGCCGGGCAGGGAAGATTAGATACGCAGTATTTT.

The V and J genes are TRBV4-2 and TRBJ2-1; 12 nucleotides match TRBD2. The germline CDR1 and CDR2 sequences are LGHNA and YNFKEQ. Losses at the gene ends were 5 bases for V and 6 bases for J; bases not matched to a gene: 5. The CDR3 contains 15 residues. CDR3 protein: CASSSSGGAPNEQFF. The CDR3 nucleotides are TGTGCCAGCAGCTCTAGCGGGGGGGCCCCCAATGAGCAGTTCTTC.